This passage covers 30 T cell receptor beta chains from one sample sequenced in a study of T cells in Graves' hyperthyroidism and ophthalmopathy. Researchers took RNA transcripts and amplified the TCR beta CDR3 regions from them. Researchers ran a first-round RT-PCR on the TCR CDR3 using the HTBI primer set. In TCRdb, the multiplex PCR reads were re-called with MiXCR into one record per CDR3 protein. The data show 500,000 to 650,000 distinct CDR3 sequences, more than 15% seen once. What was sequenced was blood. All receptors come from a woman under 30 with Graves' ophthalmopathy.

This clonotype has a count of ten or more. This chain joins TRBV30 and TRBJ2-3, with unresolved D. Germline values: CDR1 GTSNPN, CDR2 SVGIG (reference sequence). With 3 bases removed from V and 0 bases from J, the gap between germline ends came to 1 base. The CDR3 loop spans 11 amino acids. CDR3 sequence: CAWRSTDTQYF. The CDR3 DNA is TGTGCCTGGAGGAGCACAGATACGCAGTATTTT.

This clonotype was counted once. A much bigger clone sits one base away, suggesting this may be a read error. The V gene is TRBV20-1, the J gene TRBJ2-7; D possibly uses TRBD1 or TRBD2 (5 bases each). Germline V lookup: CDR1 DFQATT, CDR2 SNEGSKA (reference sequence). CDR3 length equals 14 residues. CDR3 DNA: TGCAGTGCAACTGGCAACTGGGACGTCTACGAGCATTACTTC. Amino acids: CSATGNWDVYEHYF.

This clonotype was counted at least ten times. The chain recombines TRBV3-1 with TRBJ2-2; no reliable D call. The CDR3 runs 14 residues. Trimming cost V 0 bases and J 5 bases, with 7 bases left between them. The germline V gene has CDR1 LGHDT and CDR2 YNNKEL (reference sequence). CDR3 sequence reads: CASSQDLRTGELFF. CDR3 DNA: TGTGCCAGCAGCCAAGACCTTCGAACCGGGGAGCTGTTTTTT.

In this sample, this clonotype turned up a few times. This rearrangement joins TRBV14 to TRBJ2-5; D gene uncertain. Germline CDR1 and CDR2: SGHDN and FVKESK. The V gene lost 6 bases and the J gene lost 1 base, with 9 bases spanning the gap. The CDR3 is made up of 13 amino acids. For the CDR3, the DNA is TGTGCCAGCAGGGGCAGCCTCCAAGAGACCCAGTACTTC. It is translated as CASRGSLQETQYF. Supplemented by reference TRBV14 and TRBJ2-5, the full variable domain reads EAGVTQFPSHSVIEKGQTVTLRCDPISGHDNLYWYRRVMGKEIKFLLHFVKESKQDESGMPNNRFLAERTGGTYSTLKVQPAELEDSGVYFCASRGSLQETQYFGPGTRLLVL.

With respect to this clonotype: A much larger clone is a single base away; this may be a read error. CDR3 loop: CASSRRQEASTGTQYF. CDR3 DNA sequence: TGTGCCAGCAGTAGGAGACAGGAGGCTAGCACAGGTACGCAGTATTTT. This rearrangement joins TRBV6-2 or TRBV6-3 to TRBJ2-3, with a tentative D call TRBD1 (6 bases). The CDR3 contains 16 residues. Germline CDR1 and CDR2: MNHEY and SVGEGT.

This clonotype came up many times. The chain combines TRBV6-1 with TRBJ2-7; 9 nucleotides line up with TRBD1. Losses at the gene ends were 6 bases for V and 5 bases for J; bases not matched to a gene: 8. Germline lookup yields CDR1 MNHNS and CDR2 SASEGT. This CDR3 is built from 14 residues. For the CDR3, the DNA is TGTGCCAGCAGACCAACGGGACAGGGCCACGAGCAGTACTTC. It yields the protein CASRPTGQGHEQYF.

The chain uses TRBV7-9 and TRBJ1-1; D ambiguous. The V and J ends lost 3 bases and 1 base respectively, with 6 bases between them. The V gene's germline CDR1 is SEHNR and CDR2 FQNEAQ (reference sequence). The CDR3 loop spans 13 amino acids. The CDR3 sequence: CASSLYQNTEAFF. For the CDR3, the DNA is TGTGCCAGCAGCTTGTACCAGAACACTGAAGCTTTCTTT.

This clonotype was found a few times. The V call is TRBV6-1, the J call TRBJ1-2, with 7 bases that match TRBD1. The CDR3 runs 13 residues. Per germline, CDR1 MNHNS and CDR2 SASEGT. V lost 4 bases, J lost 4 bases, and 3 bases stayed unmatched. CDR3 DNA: TGTGCCAGCAGTGTACAGGGGACCTATGGCTACACCTTC. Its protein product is CASSVQGTYGYTF.

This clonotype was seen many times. In nucleotides, the CDR3 is TGTGCCAGCAGCTTAGCTGAGGAGGGAGACGTGGATACGCAGTATTTT. Translating gives CASSLAEEGDVDTQYF. The rearrangement uses TRBV7-8 and TRBJ2-3; TRBD2 is a possible D gene (6 bases). There are 16 residues in the CDR3. The V end was cut by 0 bases, the J end by 6 bases, with 16 bases between. The germline V gene encodes CDR1 SGHVS and CDR2 FQNEAQ.

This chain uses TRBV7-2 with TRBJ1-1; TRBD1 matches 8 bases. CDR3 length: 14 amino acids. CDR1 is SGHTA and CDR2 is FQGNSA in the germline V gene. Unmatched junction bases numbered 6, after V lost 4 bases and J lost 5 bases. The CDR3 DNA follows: TGTGCCAGCAGCTCGGACAGGGTTGGGACTGAAGCTTTCTTT. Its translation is CASSSDRVGTEAFF. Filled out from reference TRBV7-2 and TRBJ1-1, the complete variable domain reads GAGVSQSPSNKVTEKGKDVELRCDPISGHTALYWYRQSLGQGLEFLIYFQGNSAPDKSGLPSDRFSAERTGGSVSTLTIQRTQQEDSAVYLCASSSDRVGTEAFFGQGTRLTVV.

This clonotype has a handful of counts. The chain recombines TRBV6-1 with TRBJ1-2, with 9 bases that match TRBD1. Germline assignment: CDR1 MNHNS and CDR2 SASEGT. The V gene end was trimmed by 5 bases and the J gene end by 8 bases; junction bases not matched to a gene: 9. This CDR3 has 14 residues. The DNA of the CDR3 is TGTGCCAGCAGTTCCGTACAGGGGGCGTCAGGCTACACCTTC. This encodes CASSSVQGASGYTF.

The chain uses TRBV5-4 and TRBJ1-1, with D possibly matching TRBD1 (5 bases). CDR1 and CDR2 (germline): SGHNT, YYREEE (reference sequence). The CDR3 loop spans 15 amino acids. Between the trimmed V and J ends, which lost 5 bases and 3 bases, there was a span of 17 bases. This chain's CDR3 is CASRGEGWGDTEAFF. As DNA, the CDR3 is TGTGCCAGCAGGGGGGAGGGTTGGGGGGACACTGAAGCTTTCTTT.

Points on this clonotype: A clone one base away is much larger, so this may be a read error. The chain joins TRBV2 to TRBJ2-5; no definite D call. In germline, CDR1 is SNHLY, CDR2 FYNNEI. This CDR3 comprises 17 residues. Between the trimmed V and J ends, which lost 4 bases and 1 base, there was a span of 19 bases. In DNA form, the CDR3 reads TGTGCCAGCAGTGGAGGTCGAGGACCAGTAATCCAAGAGACCCAGTACTTC. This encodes CASSGGRGPVIQETQYF. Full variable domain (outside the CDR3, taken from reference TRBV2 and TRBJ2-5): EPEVTQTPSHQVTQMGQEVILRCVPISNHLYFYWYRQILGQKVEFLVSFYNNEISEKSEIFDDQFSVERPDGSNFTLKIRSTKLEDSAMYFCASSGGRGPVIQETQYFGPGTRLLVL.

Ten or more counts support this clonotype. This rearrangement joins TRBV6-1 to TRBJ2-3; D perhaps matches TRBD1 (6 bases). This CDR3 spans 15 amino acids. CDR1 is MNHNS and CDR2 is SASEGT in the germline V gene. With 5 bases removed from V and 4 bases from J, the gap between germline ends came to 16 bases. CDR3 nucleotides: TGTGCCAGCAGTAAAACAGGGAAGGTCGCAGATACGCAGTATTTT. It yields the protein CASSKTGKVADTQYF.

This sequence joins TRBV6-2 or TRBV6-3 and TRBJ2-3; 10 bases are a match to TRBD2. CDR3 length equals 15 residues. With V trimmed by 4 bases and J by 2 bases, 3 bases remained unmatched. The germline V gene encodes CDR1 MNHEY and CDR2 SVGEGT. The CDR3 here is CASSLLAGPTDTQYF. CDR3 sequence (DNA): TGTGCCAGCAGTTTACTAGCGGGGCCCACAGATACGCAGTATTTT.

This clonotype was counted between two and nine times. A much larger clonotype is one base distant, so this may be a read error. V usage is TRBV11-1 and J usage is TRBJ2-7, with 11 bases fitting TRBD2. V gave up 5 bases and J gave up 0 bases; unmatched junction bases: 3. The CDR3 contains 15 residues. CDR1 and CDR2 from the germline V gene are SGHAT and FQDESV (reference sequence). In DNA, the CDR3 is TGTGCCAGCAGCGGACTAGCGGGTACCTCCTACGAGCAGTACTTC. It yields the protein CASSGLAGTSYEQYF.

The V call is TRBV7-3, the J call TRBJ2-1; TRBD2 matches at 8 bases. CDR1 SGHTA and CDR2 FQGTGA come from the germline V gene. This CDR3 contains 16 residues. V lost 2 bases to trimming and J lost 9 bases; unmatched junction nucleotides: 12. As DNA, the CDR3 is TGTGCCAGCAGCTTAGGCGCGGGGGGAAGTTCTGGTGAGCAGTTCTTC. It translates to CASSLGAGGSSGEQFF. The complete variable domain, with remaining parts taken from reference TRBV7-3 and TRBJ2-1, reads GAGVSQTPSNKVTEKGKYVELRCDPISGHTALYWYRQSLGQGPEFLIYFQGTGAADDSGLPNDRFFAVRPEGSVSTLKIQRTERGDSAVYLCASSLGAGGSSGEQFFGPGTRLTVL.

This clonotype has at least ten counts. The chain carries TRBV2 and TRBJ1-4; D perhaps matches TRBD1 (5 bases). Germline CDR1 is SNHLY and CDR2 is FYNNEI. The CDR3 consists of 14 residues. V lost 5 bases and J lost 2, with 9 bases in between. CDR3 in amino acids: CASSPGRTNEKLFF. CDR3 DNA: TGTGCCAGCAGTCCGGGACGGACTAATGAAAAACTGTTTTTT. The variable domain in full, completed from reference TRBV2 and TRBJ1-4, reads EPEVTQTPSHQVTQMGQEVILRCVPISNHLYFYWYRQILGQKVEFLVSFYNNEISEKSEIFDDQFSVERPDGSNFTLKIRSTKLEDSAMYFCASSPGRTNEKLFFGSGTQLSVL.

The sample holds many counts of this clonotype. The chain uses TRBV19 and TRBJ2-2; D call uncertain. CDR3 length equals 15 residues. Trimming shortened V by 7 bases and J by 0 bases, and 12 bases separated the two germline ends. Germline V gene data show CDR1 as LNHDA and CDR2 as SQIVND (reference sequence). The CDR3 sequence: CASTPRRTNTGELFF. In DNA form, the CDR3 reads TGTGCCAGTACCCCGCGGCGGACGAACACCGGGGAGCTGTTTTTT.

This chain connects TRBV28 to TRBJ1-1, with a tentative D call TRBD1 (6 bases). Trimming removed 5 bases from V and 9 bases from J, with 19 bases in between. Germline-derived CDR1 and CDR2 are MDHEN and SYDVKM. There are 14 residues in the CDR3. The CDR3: CASSPFRDTPKAFF. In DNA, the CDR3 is TGTGCCAGCAGTCCTTTCCGGGACACACCGAAAGCTTTCTTT.

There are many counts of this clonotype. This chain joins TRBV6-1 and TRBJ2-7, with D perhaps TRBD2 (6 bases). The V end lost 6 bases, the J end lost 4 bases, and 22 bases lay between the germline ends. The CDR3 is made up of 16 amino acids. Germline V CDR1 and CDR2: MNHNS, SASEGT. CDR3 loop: CASSTGGVGVRYEQYF. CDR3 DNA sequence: TGTGCCAGCAGCACCGGAGGGGTCGGGGTAAGGTACGAGCAGTACTTC.

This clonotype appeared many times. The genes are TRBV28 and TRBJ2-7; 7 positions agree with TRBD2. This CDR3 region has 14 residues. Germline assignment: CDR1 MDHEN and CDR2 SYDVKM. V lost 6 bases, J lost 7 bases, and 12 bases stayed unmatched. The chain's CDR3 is CASSLRTSTREQYF. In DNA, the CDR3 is TGTGCCAGCAGCCTTCGGACTAGTACGAGGGAGCAGTACTTC.

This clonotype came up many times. The CDR3 DNA reads TGTGCCAGCAGCTTAGCCGAAGAATCCAGTGACAGGGATATAGGTCAGCCCCAGCATTTT. Its protein is CASSLAEESSDRDIGQPQHF. J is TRBJ1-5 and V is TRBV7-8, with 7 bases aligning to TRBD1. V lost 0 bases and J lost 6; bases outside the gene matches: 20. Germline CDR1 and CDR2: SGHVS and FQNEAQ. The CDR3 is made up of 20 amino acids.

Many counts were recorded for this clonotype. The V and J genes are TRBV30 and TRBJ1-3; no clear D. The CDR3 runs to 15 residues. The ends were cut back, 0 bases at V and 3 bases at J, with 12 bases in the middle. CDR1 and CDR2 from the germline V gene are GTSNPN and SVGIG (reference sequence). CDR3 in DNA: TGTGCCTGGAGTGTAGGATGGGGAATTGGAAACACCATATATTTT. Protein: CAWSVGWGIGNTIYF.

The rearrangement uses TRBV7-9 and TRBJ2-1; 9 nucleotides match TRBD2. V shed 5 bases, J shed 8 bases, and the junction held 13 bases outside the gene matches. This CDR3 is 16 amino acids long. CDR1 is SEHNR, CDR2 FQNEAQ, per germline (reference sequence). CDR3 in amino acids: CASSHQFSGTSYEQFF. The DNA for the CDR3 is TGTGCCAGCAGCCACCAATTCTCCGGGACTAGCTATGAGCAGTTCTTC.

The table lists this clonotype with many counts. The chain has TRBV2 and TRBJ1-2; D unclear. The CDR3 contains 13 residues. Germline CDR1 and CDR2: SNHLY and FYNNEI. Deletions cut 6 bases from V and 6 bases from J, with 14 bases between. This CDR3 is CASSDGVGHGYTF. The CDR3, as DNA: TGTGCCAGCAGCGACGGCGTGGGCCATGGCTACACCTTC.

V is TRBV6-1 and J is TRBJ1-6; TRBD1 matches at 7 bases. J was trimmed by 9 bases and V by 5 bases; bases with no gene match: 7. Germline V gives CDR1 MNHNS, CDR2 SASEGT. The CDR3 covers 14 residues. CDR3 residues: CASSPDRSGSPLHF. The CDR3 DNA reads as TGTGCCAGCAGTCCGGACAGGAGCGGTTCACCCCTCCACTTT.

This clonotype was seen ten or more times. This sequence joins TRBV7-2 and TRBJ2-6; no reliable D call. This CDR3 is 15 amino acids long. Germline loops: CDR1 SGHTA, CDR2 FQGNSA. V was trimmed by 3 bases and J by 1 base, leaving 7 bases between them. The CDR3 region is CASSLYVSGANVLTF. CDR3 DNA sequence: TGTGCCAGCAGCTTGTATGTTTCTGGGGCCAACGTCCTGACTTTC.

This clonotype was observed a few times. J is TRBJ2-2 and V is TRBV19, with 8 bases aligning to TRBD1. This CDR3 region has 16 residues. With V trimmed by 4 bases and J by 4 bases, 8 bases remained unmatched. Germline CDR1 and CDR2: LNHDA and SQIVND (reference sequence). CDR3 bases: TGTGCCAGTAGTACAATACAGGGGGTTGGCACCGGGGAGCTGTTTTTT. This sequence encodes CASSTIQGVGTGELFF.

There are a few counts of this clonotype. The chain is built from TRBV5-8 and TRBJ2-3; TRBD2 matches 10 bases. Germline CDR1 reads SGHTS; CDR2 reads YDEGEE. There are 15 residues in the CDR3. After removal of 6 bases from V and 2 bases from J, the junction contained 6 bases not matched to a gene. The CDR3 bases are TGTGCCAGCACCCCAGCGGGGGGGGTCACAGATACGCAGTATTTT. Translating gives CASTPAGGVTDTQYF.